These 5 T cell receptor beta chains were all obtained from the same sample, sequenced in a study of cytomegalovirus exposure and HLA in healthy donors. TCRdb's copy holds only in-frame clones and misses some; the assay was immunoSEQ multiplex PCR. There are 140,000 or so clones in the sample; roughly 90% occur only once, and about 0.65% lies in the top ten. Sequenced sample: PBMCs. These receptors were collected from a man aged 18 to 30 in good health and CMV-seronegative.

The chain recombines TRBV5-1 with TRBJ2-3, with 12 bases matching TRBD2. CDR3 size: 17 residues. V trimming: 2 bases; J trimming: 4 bases; junction bases outside the gene matches: 8. In germline, CDR1 is SGHRS, CDR2 YFSETQ. CDR3 DNA: TGCGCCAGCAGCTTCCTAGCGGGAGGGCCTGTTGCAGATACGCAGTATTTT. Its protein product is CASSFLAGGPVADTQYF.

The rearrangement uses TRBV10-1 and TRBJ2-7; D is undetermined. The CDR3 sequence is 14 residues long. V was trimmed by 3 bases and J by 0 bases, leaving 9 bases between them. The germline CDR1 and CDR2 sequences are WNHNN and SYGVQD (reference sequence). The CDR3: CASSDIDCSYEQYF. DNA of the CDR3: TGCGCCAGCAGTGACATAGACTGCTCCTACGAGCAGTACTTC.

The chain joins TRBV27 to TRBJ2-1; D unclear. Germline V gene data show CDR1 as MNHEY and CDR2 as SMNVEV (reference sequence). Between the trimmed V and J ends, which lost 2 bases and 4 bases, there was a span of 9 bases. The CDR3 spans 14 residues. The CDR3 sequence is CASSLKSGYNEQFF. The CDR3 region has the DNA TGTGCCAGCAGTTTAAAGTCCGGGTACAATGAGCAGTTCTTC.

The J gene is TRBJ2-3, the V gene TRBV10-2; possibly TRBD1 for D (5 bases). This CDR3 comprises 11 residues. Germline assignment: CDR1 WSHSY and CDR2 SAAADI. V gave up 10 bases and J gave up 6 bases, with 11 bases separating them. CDR3 nucleotides: TGCGCCACCCAGCAGGGTGATACGCAGTATTTT. As protein: CATQQGDTQYF.

This chain uses TRBV6-6 with TRBJ1-1; D is unclear. Germline CDR1 reads MNHNY; CDR2 reads SVGAGI (reference sequence). The CDR3 length is 11 residues. V gave up 4 bases and J gave up 10 bases, with 10 bases separating them. The CDR3 loop is CASSWLIGAFF. CDR3 sequence (DNA): TGTGCCAGCAGTTGGCTGATTGGAGCTTTCTTT.